This T cell receptor (beta chain) stems from a study of cytomegalovirus exposure and HLA in healthy donors. Study observations and caveats: From TCR beta sequences, most subjects' HLA-A and HLA-B alleles were reportedly predicted accurately.

This clone occurred a few times. What it recognizes is unknown. PCR primers comprised 60 Vbeta and 13 Jbeta primers. The method was immunoSEQ multiplex PCR; TCRdb's version includes in-frame clones alone and lacks a portion of them. The repertoire includes approximately 100,000 clones, 85% of them detected once, and 6.5% to 9% sits in the top ten. The CDR3 is 11 residues long. V shed 5 bases and J shed 5 bases, with 6 bases lying between them. In germline, CDR1 is LGHNT, CDR2 FRNRAP. Sequenced material: PBMCs. The gene calls are TRBV12-5 and TRBJ2-5; D call uncertain. The sequence was obtained from a middle-aged man in good health and CMV-seropositive. As DNA, the CDR3 is TGTGCTAGTGGTCACGGGGAGACCCAGTACTTC. This gives the protein CASGHGETQYF.